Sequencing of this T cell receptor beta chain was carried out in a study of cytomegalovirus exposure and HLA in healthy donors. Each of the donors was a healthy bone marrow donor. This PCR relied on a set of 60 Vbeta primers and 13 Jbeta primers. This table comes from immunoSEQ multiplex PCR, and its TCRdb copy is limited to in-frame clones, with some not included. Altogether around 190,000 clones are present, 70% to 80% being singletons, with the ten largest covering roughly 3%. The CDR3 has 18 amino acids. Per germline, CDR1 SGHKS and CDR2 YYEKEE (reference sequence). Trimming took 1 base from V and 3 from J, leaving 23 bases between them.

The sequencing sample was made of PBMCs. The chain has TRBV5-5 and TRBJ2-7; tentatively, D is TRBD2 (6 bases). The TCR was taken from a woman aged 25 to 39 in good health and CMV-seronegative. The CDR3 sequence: CASSLTISPGTGIYEQYF. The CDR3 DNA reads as TGTGCCAGCAGCTTGACGATATCCCCCGGGACTGGGATCTACGAGCAGTACTTC.